The T cell receptor (beta chain) described here comes from a study of control samples from healthy donors and cancer patients. The CDR3 contains 15 residues. V was cut by 3 bases and J by 7 bases, with 18 bases left in between. Germline V lookup: CDR1 SGHVS, CDR2 FQNEAQ. Using immunoSEQ multiplex PCR, the repertoire was profiled, and TCRdb retains in-frame clones only, with some absent. The sample shows around 81,000 clones, roughly 93% of them seen only once. This clone was seen once. Material: blood. The chain recombines TRBV7-8 with TRBJ2-5, with D maybe TRBD2 (6 bases). The sequence was obtained from a woman aged 30 to 39 in good health. The CDR3 DNA follows: TGTGCCAGCAGCTTTCCAGTGGGACGGGGAGGGACCCAGTACTTC. Translation: CASSFPVGRGGTQYF.